This T cell receptor (beta chain) was identified in a study of blood T cell repertoires in COVID-19. The assay was immunoSEQ multiplex PCR, and TCRdb's table has in-frame clones only and misses some. The sample records roughly 230,000 clones, 75% to 85% being singletons. This CDR3 spans 16 amino acids. CDR1 is LNHDA, CDR2 SQIVND, per germline (reference sequence). V lost 3 bases to trimming and J lost 0 bases, with 12 bases between them. The clonotype originates from a man aged 45 to 65 with COVID-19, enrolled during active disease. The J gene is TRBJ1-3, the V gene TRBV19, with unresolved D. Sequenced material: peripheral blood. In DNA form, the CDR3 reads TGTGCCAGTAGTATCGCAGGACTAAACTCTGGAAACACCATATATTTT. Its translation is CASSIAGLNSGNTIYF.